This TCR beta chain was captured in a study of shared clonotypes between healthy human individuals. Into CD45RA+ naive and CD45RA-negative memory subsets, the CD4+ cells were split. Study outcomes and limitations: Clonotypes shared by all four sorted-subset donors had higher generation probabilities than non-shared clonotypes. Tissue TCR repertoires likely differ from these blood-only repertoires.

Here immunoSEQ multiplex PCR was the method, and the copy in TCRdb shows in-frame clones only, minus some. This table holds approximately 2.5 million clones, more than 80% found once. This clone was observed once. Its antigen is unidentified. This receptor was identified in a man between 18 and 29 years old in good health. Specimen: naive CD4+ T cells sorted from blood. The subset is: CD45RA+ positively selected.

In DNA form, the CDR3 reads TGTGCCAGCAGCGCCTACAGGGCGTACGGAAACACCATATATTTT. Amino acids: CASSAYRAYGNTIYF. The V call is TRBV7-9, the J call TRBJ1-3; perhaps TRBD1 as D (6 bases). Deletions cut 5 bases from V and 4 bases from J, with 15 bases between. CDR1 and CDR2 from the germline V gene are SEHNR and FQNEAQ (reference sequence). The CDR3 length is 15 residues.